Below, 19 T cell receptor beta chains from the same sample are listed, as sequenced in a study of blood T cell repertoires in COVID-19. This table comes from immunoSEQ multiplex PCR, and its TCRdb copy is limited to in-frame clones, with some not included. This sample has 35,000 to 45,000 clones, with about 76% found just once. Sequencing was carried out using peripheral blood. Receptor source: a man in his 70s with active or convalescent COVID-19.

The CDR3 sequence is CASSSRLAEYNEQFF. CDR3 DNA: TGCGCCAGCAGTTCTCGACTAGCGGAGTACAATGAGCAGTTCTTC. The V gene is TRBV5-1, the J gene TRBJ2-1; TRBD2 aligns across 9 bases. Germline values: CDR1 SGHRS, CDR2 YFSETQ. This CDR3 region has 15 residues. V lost 5 bases to trimming and J lost 4 bases; unmatched junction nucleotides: 7.

The chain uses TRBV28 and TRBJ2-3, with 7 positions matching TRBD1. The CDR3 sequence is 13 residues long. Germline V gene sequence: CDR1 MDHEN, CDR2 SYDVKM. Trimming took 6 bases from V and 3 from J; bases not matched to a gene: 3. The CDR3 DNA is TGTGCCAGCAGGGAGACAGGGACAGATACGCAGTATTTT. It specifies CASRETGTDTQYF.

The rearrangement uses TRBV11-2 and TRBJ2-7; 8 bases are a match to TRBD2. Per germline, CDR1 SGHAT and CDR2 FQNNGV. The trim removed 4 bases at V and 2 bases at J, leaving 16 bases unmatched. The CDR3 runs to 18 residues. As DNA, the CDR3 is TGTGCCAGCAGCTCCATAACCCGAGGGCGGGGGGAAACCTACGAGCAGTACTTC. This translates into CASSSITRGRGETYEQYF.

The chain has TRBV7-7 and TRBJ2-5; TRBD1 matches at 7 bases. Germline CDR1 and CDR2: SSHAT and FNYEAQ (reference sequence). J gave up 3 bases and V 5 bases, and 3 bases lay outside the gene matches. The CDR3 extends over 13 amino acids. The CDR3 reads CASSIDREETQYF. The CDR3 nucleotides read TGTGCCAGCAGCATAGACAGGGAAGAGACCCAGTACTTC.

With respect to this clone: Other DNA sequences in the sample encode the same CDR3. The chain is built from TRBV5-1 and TRBJ1-1; no clear D. The V and J ends lost 2 bases and 1 base respectively, with 6 bases between them. The CDR3 runs to 13 residues. Germline CDR1 is SGHRS and CDR2 is YFSETQ. CDR3 region: CASSLAGNTEAFF. The CDR3, as DNA: TGCGCCAGCAGCTTAGCAGGGAACACTGAAGCTTTCTTT. Full variable domain (remainder filled in from reference TRBV5-1 and TRBJ1-1): KAGVTQTPRYLIKTRGQQVTLSCSPISGHRSVSWYQQTPGQGLQFLFEYFSETQRNKGNFPGRFSGRQFSNSRSEMNVSTLELGDSALYLCASSLAGNTEAFFGQGTRLTVV.

V is TRBV28 and J is TRBJ1-6, with D perhaps matching TRBD1 (5 bases). Trimming removed 8 bases at V and 7 bases at J, with 12 bases between. The germline V gene encodes CDR1 MDHEN and CDR2 SYDVKM. This CDR3 is built from 13 residues. The CDR3 sequence is CASLTPGNSPLHF. The CDR3 bases are TGTGCCAGCCTAACCCCAGGGAATTCACCCCTCCACTTT.

V usage is TRBV6-5 and J usage is TRBJ1-5, with 8 bases lining up with TRBD1. The germline V gene has CDR1 MNHEY and CDR2 SVGAGI. With V trimmed by 6 bases and J by 6 bases, 10 bases remained unmatched. The CDR3 covers 15 residues. CDR3 protein: CASRKQGGDGQPQHF. CDR3 DNA: TGTGCCAGCAGGAAACAGGGGGGTGACGGTCAGCCCCAGCATTTT.

This clone was recorded only once. This chain uses TRBV28 with TRBJ2-7, with 9 bases aligning to TRBD2. The V segment lost 2 bases and the J segment 2 bases; nucleotides outside the gene matches: 7. Germline V CDR1 and CDR2: MDHEN, SYDVKM. This CDR3 has 16 residues. The CDR3 spells CASSLRAGGPTYEQYF. Here the CDR3 DNA reads TGTGCCAGCAGTTTAAGGGCGGGGGGGCCTACCTACGAGCAGTACTTC.

This chain uses TRBV5-1 with TRBJ2-2; D not resolved. Germline V gene data show CDR1 as SGHRS and CDR2 as YFSETQ. The CDR3 sequence is 14 residues long. The V gene lost 4 bases and the J gene lost 0 bases, with 7 bases spanning the gap. CDR3 sequence: CASSVDTNTGELFF. The CDR3 coding sequence is TGCGCCAGCAGCGTCGACACGAACACCGGGGAGCTGTTTTTT. Using reference TRBV5-1 and TRBJ2-2 for the parts outside the CDR3, the full variable domain is KAGVTQTPRYLIKTRGQQVTLSCSPISGHRSVSWYQQTPGQGLQFLFEYFSETQRNKGNFPGRFSGRQFSNSRSEMNVSTLELGDSALYLCASSVDTNTGELFFGEGSRLTVL.

J is TRBJ2-5 and V is TRBV30; perhaps TRBD2 as D (6 bases). The CDR3 runs 14 residues. Per the germline V gene, CDR1 is GTSNPN and CDR2 is SVGIG (reference sequence). V lost 5 bases and J 2 bases, leaving 15 bases between the germline ends. CDR3: CAWAYGGVQETQYF. CDR3 DNA: TGTGCCTGGGCATATGGCGGGGTTCAAGAGACCCAGTACTTC.

V gene TRBV6-5 combines with J gene TRBJ1-1; D is perhaps TRBD1 (5 bases). The V gene's germline CDR1 is MNHEY and CDR2 SVGAGI. The CDR3 covers 13 residues. Trimming pared 5 bases from V and 0 bases from J, leaving 7 bases between. CDR3 DNA sequence: TGTGCCAGCAGTCCCAGGGTGAACACTGAAGCTTTCTTT. Protein: CASSPRVNTEAFF.

This clone was seen a handful of times. The chain uses TRBV28 and TRBJ1-6; D not resolved. Trimming left V 6 bases short and J 9 bases short, with 9 bases between. Germline V gene lookup returns CDR1 MDHEN and CDR2 SYDVKM. The CDR3 has 12 residues. This chain's CDR3 is CASSYFGSPLHF. For the CDR3, the DNA is TGTGCCAGCAGCTACTTTGGTTCACCCCTCCACTTT.

The gene calls are TRBV28 and TRBJ2-1; 13 bases agree with TRBD2. CDR1 and CDR2 from the germline V gene are MDHEN and SYDVKM. This CDR3 has 16 amino acids. The junction had 12 bases not matched to a gene; V was cut back by 7 bases and J by 9 bases. The DNA of the CDR3 is TGTGCCAGCACCTCAACCGGGACTAGCGGGGCTGGTGAGCAGTTCTTC. Protein sequence: CASTSTGTSGAGEQFF.

The rearrangement joins TRBV6-1 to TRBJ2-7; 7 nucleotides line up with TRBD1. The CDR3 covers 14 residues. Germline V gene lookup returns CDR1 MNHNS and CDR2 SASEGT. Trimming at V came to 2 bases and at J to 4 bases, leaving 5 bases not matched to a gene. The CDR3 reads CASSELGQSYEQYF. Here the CDR3 DNA reads TGTGCCAGCAGTGAATTGGGACAGAGTTACGAGCAGTACTTC.

This chain connects TRBV6-5 to TRBJ1-1; D may be TRBD1 (5 bases). Germline assignment: CDR1 MNHEY and CDR2 SVGAGI. Trimming took off 5 bases at V and 4 bases at J, with 14 bases between the two ends. This CDR3 comprises 14 residues. CDR3 loop: CASSTVWGGTEAFF. CDR3 in DNA: TGTGCCAGCAGTACCGTTTGGGGGGGCACTGAAGCTTTCTTT.

Comment on this clone: A read error may account for a junction end that differs from germline. This sequence joins TRBV5-1 and TRBJ1-1; tentatively, D is TRBD1 (6 bases). The CDR3 extends over 13 amino acids. Germline values: CDR1 SGHRS, CDR2 YFSETQ. CDR3 sequence (DNA): TGCGCCAGCAGATTGGACAGAAACACTGAAGCTTTCTTT. Translation: CASRLDRNTEAFF.

The table lists this clone with a count of one. CDR3 protein: CAWTGSANTEAFF. In DNA form, the CDR3 reads TGTGCCTGGACAGGGTCAGCGAACACTGAAGCTTTCTTT. The chain couples TRBV30 to TRBJ1-1; D possibly corresponds to TRBD1 (5 bases). The CDR3 length is 13 residues. V lost 4 bases, J lost 1 base, and 10 bases lay in between. From germline, CDR1 is GTSNPN and CDR2 SVGIG (reference sequence).

CDR3 nucleotide sequence: TGTGCCAGCAGCGTAGGTCAGGGCTATGGCTACACCTTC. This sequence encodes CASSVGQGYGYTF. This chain links TRBV9 with TRBJ1-2; D may be TRBD1 (5 bases). Per germline, CDR1 SGDLS and CDR2 YYNGEE. Trimming shortened V by 0 bases and J by 4 bases, and 7 bases separated the two germline ends. The CDR3 sequence is 13 residues long.

J is TRBJ2-3 and V is TRBV7-2; 8 nucleotides match TRBD2. With V trimmed by 5 bases and J by 6 bases, 1 base remained unmatched. The CDR3 consists of 12 residues. Germline CDR1 and CDR2: SGHTA and FQGNSA. The CDR3 loop is CASSPGGDTQYF. As DNA, the CDR3 is TGTGCCAGCAGCCCGGGGGGGGATACGCAGTATTTT.